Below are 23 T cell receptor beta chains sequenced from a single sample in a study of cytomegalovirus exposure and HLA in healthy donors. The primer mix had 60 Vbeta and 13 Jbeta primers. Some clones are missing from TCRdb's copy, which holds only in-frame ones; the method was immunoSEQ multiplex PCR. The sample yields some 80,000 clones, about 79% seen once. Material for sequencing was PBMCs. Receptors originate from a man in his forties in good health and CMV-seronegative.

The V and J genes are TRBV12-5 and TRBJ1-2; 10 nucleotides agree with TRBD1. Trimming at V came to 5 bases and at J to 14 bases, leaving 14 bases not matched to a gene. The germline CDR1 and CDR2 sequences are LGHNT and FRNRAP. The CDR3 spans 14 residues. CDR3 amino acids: CASGPPGTGAPGTF. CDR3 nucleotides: TGTGCTAGTGGTCCGCCCGGGACAGGGGCCCCAGGGACCTTC.

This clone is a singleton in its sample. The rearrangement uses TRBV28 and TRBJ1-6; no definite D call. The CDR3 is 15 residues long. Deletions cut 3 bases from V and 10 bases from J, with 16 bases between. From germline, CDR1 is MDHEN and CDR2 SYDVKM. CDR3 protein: CASSFDRGSWSPLHF. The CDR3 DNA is TGTGCCAGCAGTTTCGACCGGGGTTCATGGTCACCCCTCCACTTT.

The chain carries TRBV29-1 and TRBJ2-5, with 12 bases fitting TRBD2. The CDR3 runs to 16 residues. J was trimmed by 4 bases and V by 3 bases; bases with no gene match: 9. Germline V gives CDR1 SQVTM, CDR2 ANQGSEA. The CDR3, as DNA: TGCAGCGTTGATCTCACTAGCGGGAGGCTGGGAGAGACCCAGTACTTC. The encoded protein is CSVDLTSGRLGETQYF. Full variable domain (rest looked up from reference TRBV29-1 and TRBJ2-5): SAVISQKPSRDICQRGTSLTIQCQVDSQVTMMFWYRQQPGQSLTLIATANQGSEATYESGFVIDKFPISRPNLTFSTLTVSNMSPEDSSIYLCSVDLTSGRLGETQYFGPGTRLLVL.

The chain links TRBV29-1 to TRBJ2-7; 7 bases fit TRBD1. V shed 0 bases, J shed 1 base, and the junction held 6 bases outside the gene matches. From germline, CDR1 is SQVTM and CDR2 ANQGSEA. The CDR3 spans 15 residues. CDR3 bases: TGCAGCGTTGAAGACCACAGGGGCCAATCCTACGAGCAGTACTTC. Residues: CSVEDHRGQSYEQYF.

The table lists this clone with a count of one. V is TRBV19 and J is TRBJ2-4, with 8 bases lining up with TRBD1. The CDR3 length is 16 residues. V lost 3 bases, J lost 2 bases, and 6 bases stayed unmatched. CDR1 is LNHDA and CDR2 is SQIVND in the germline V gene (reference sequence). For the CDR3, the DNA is TGTGCCAGTAGTATCGGCCAGGGGGCACCCAAAAACATTCAGTACTTC. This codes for CASSIGQGAPKNIQYF.

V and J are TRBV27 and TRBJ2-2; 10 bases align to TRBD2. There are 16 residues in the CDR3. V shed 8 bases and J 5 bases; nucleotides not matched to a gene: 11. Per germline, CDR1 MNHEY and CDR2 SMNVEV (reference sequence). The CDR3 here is CASWTSGPRGTGELFF. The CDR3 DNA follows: TGTGCCAGCTGGACTAGCGGACCGAGGGGGACCGGGGAGCTGTTTTTT.

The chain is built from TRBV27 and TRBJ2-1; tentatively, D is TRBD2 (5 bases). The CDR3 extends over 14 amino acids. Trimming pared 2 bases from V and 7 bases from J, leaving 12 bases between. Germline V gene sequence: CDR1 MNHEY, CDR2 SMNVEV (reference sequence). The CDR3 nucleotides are TGTGCCAGCAGTTTAACACTAGGCGGGAATGAGCAGTTCTTC. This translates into CASSLTLGGNEQFF.

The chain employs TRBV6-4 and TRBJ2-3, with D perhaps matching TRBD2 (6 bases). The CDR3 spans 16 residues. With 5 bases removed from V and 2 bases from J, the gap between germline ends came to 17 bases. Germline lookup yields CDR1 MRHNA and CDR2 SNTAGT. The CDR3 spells CASSSPTGGDTDTQYF. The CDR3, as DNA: TGTGCCAGCAGTTCGCCAACAGGAGGGGACACAGATACGCAGTATTTT.

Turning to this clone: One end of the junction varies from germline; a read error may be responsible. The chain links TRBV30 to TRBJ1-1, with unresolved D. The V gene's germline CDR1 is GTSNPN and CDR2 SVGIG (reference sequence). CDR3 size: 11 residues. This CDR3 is CAWSDNSEAFF. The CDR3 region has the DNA TGTGCCTGGAGTGACAACAGTGAAGCTTTCTTT.

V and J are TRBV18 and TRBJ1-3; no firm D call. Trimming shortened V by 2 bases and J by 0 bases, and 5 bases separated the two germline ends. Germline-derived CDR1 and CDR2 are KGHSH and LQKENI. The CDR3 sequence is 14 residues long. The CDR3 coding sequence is TGTGCCAGCTCACCAGCGGACTCTGGAAACACCATATATTTT. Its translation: CASSPADSGNTIYF. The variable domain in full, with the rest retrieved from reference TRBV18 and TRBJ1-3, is NAGVMQNPRHLVRRRGQEARLRCSPMKGHSHVYWYRQLPEEGLKFMVYLQKENIIDESGMPKERFSAEFPKEGPSILRIQQVVRGDSAAYFCASSPADSGNTIYFGEGSWLTVV.

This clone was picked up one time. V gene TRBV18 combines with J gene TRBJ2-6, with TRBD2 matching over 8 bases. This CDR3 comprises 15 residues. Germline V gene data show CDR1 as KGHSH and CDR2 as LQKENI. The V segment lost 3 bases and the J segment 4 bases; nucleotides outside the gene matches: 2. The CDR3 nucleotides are TGTGCCAGCTCACCGCAGCGGGGGGGGGCCAACGTCCTGACTTTC. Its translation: CASSPQRGGANVLTF.

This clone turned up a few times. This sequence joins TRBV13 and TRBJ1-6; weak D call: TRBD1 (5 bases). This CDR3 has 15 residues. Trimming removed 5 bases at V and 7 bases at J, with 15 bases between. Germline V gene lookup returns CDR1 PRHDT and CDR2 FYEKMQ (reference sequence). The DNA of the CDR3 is TGTGCCAGCAGCGGCGACGCCAGGGTAAATTCACCCCTCCACTTT. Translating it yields CASSGDARVNSPLHF.

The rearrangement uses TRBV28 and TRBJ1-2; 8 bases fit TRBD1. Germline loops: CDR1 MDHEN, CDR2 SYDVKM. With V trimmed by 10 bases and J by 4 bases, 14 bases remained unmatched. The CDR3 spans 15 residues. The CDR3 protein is CAIPEGRGLGYGYTF. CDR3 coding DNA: TGTGCCATACCCGAAGGCAGGGGGCTCGGCTATGGCTACACCTTC.

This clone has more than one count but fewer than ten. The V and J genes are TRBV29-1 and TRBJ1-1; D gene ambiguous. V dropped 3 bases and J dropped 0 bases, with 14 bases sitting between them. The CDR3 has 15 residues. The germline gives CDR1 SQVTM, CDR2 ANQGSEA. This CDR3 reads CSVDSADGMNTEAFF. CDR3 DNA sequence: TGCAGCGTTGACAGTGCCGATGGCATGAACACTGAAGCTTTCTTT.

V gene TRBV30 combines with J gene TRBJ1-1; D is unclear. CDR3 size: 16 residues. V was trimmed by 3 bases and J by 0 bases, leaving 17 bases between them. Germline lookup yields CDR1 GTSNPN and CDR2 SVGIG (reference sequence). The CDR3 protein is CAWSEGRQRVNTEAFF. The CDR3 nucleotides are TGTGCCTGGAGCGAGGGAAGGCAGAGAGTGAACACTGAAGCTTTCTTT.

For the CDR3, the DNA is TGTGCCAGCAGTTCCGCAGGGGGGCAGCCCCAGCATTTT. Residues: CASSSAGGQPQHF. The chain joins TRBV28 to TRBJ1-5; TRBD1 matches at 7 bases. The CDR3 sequence is 13 residues long. The V segment lost 4 bases and the J segment 7 bases; nucleotides outside the gene matches: 4. Germline CDR1 reads MDHEN; CDR2 reads SYDVKM.

DNA of the CDR3: TGTGCCAGCAGCCGCTCAGGGGGTGGCTACACCTTC. This encodes CASSRSGGGYTF. The chain combines TRBV28 with TRBJ1-2; the match to TRBD1 covers 7 bases. The CDR3 consists of 12 residues. Germline V gene sequence: CDR1 MDHEN, CDR2 SYDVKM. With 6 bases clipped from V and 7 bases from J, the junction kept 5 bases outside the gene matches.

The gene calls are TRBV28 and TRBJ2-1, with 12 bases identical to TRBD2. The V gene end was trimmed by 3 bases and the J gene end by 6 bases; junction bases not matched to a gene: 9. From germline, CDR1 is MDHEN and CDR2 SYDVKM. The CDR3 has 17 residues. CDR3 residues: CASSFSRTSGMFNEQFF. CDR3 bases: TGTGCCAGCAGTTTTTCCCGGACTAGCGGGATGTTCAATGAGCAGTTCTTC.

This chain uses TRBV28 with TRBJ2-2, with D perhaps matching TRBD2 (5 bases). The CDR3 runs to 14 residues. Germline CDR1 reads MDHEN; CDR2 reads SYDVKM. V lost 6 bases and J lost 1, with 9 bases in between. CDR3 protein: CASSRGLNTGELFF. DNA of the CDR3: TGTGCCAGCAGCCGAGGGTTGAACACCGGGGAGCTGTTTTTT. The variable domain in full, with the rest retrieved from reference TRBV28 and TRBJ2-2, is DVKVTQSSRYLVKRTGEKVFLECVQDMDHENMFWYRQDPGLGLRLIYFSYDVKMKEKGDIPEGYSVSREKKERFSLILESASTNQTSMYLCASSRGLNTGELFFGEGSRLTVL.

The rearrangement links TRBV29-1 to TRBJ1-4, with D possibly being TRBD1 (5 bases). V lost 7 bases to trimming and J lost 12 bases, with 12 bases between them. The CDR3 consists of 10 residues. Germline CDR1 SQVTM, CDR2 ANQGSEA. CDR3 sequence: CSAGGTELFF. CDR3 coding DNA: TGCAGCGCGGGGGGGACGGAACTGTTTTTT.

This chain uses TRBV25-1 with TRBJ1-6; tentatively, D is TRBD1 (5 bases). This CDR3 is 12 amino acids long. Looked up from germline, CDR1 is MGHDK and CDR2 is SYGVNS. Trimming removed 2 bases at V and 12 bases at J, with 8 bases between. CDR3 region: CASSEPGKPLHF. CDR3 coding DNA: TGTGCCAGCAGTGAACCAGGGAAACCCCTCCACTTT.

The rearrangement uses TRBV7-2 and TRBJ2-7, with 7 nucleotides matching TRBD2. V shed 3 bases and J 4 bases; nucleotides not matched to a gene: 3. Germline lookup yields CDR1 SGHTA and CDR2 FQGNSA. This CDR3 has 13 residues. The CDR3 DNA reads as TGTGCCAGCAGCTTGGGCGGGAGATACGAGCAGTACTTC. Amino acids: CASSLGGRYEQYF.

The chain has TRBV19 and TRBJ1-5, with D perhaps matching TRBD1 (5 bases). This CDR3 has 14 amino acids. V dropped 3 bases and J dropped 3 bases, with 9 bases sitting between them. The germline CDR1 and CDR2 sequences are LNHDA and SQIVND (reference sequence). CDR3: CASSMTANNQPQHF. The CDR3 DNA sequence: TGTGCCAGTAGTATGACAGCAAACAATCAGCCCCAGCATTTT.